This TCR beta chain was captured in a study of T-cell reconstitution after alpha-beta-depleted transplantation in children (dated by TCRdb to the mid-2010s). About the full investigation: The study quantitatively tracked T-cell immune reconstitution after TCRalphabeta/CD19-depleted allogeneic hematopoietic cell transplantation in children using TCR repertoire profiling.

Points the paper makes about the study in general: The apparently early alphabetaT-cell count recovery about two months after transplant was reportedly dependent on only several hundred rapidly expanded clones derived from non-depleted graft cells. Over subsequent months, a decline in hyperexpanded clone frequencies was noted, and after one year, T-cell counts and TCRbeta diversity were mostly ascribed to newly produced T cells. The high TCRbeta diversity at day 60 in some patients was ascribed to recipient T cells and intrathymic progenitors that had survived conditioning.

Of note for this clonotype: The antigen it binds to is not known. Per-nucleotide qualities are absent, and no much larger clonotype sits a single base away.

This specimen's treatment or condition label, per the study, means: allogeneic hematopoietic cell transplantation with graft depleted of TCRalphabeta T cells and CD19 B cells. The transplant recipients were children given TCRalphabeta/CD19-depleted allogeneic hematopoietic cell grafts. The CDR1 and CDR2 encoded by the germline V gene are SGHTA and FQGNSA. V is pared back by 4 bases and J by 9 bases, with 16 bases lying between the germline termini. Its CDR3 holds 14 amino acids, cysteine through phenylalanine. Left in the record is the CDR3 DNA by itself, 42 bases read in frame from the first base. The method was PCR. The sequencer listed for this sample is Illumina HiSeq 2500. To normalize quantification of the TCRbeta repertoire, the TCR libraries were built with molecular barcoding that relied on unique molecular identifiers. TCRdb redid the processing of the public reads, applying fastp at Q25 and MiXCR, and retained in-frame beta chains. Each entry merges the rows of one CDR3 protein and shows their most common DNA and genes. The sample data list about 260,000 distinct CDR3 sequences, and less than 9% of these were observed just once. The ten largest clonotypes hold approximately 6.3% of the sample.

This sequence was found in a male patient aged 10-17 years who had a stem cell transplant for acute lymphoblastic leukemia, so the T cells may come from the graft donor. The sequence links TRBV7-2 to TRBJ2-1; possibly the D gene is TRBD2, per 5 matching bases. The specimen was PBMCs, mostly from graft donor cells, collected 180 days after TCRalphabeta/CD19-depleted stem cell transplant. Here is the DNA: TGTGCCAGCAGCTCACCCCTAGGCCGGGGTGAGCAGTTCTTC. The resulting protein is CASSSPLGRGEQFF.